The 2 T cell receptor beta chains reported below all come from one sample, sequenced in a study of control samples from healthy donors and cancer patients. Produced via immunoSEQ multiplex PCR; TCRdb's table is partial and in-frame only. The sample contains tens of thousands of clones, roughly 80% of which appear only once. The sample was blood. These receptors all come from a man in his 70s in good health.

This chain joins TRBV27 and TRBJ1-4; no reliable D call. The CDR3 length is 14 residues. Germline CDR1 is MNHEY and CDR2 is SMNVEV (reference sequence). V was shortened by 6 bases and J by 5 bases, with 13 bases between the two germline ends. The CDR3 region has the DNA TGTGCCAGCAGACTGACAAGATTCAATGAAAAACTGTTTTTT. Translating gives CASRLTRFNEKLFF.

The sample holds a few counts of this clone. The genes are TRBV27 and TRBJ2-4, with D perhaps matching TRBD2 (5 bases). CDR1 and CDR2 from the germline V gene are MNHEY and SMNVEV (reference sequence). The ends were cut back, 6 bases at V and 8 bases at J, with 14 bases in the middle. The CDR3 totals 13 residues. The chain's CDR3 is CASREDRRDIQYF. Here the CDR3 DNA reads TGTGCCAGCAGGGAGGACCGAAGAGACATTCAGTACTTC.